This paragraph covers one TCR beta chain sequence. The target of this receptor is not known. Base qualities are not provided; no much larger clone lies one nucleotide away. This specimen comes from a study of shared clonotypes between healthy human individuals (dated by TCRdb to about 2020). For the study in its entirety: A couple of women and a few men aged 18 to 49 years were included in the cohort. To estimate repertoire size and how much clonotype sharing occurs between individuals, the study deeply sequenced the blood TCR repertoires of roughly 5 healthy adults. Different laboratories and diverse techniques were used to prepare libraries and sequence TCR repertoires, to increase sequencing depth and limit assay-specific biases. For each donor, three plates each were used for CD4 naive and CD4 memory, two plates were used for CD8 naive, and one plate was used for CD8 memory. Between about 0.85 and 8.9 billion PBMCs per donor were obtained by leukapheresis.

Using the deep immunoSEQ assay, multiplex PCR amplified TCR CDR3 regions from genomic DNA. For each cell subset, the extracted genomic DNA was distributed evenly across all wells of several immunoSEQ 96-well plates, and each plate served as one replicate. Each replicate PCR for sorted subsets received approximately 220 ng genomic DNA, equal to about 30,000 T cell genomes. The purified libraries were quantified using a Qubit 3.0 fluorometer, sized with a Bioanalyzer 2100, and then quantified again using the KAPA Library Quantification kit. Each immunoSEQ 96-well plate was sequenced on its own single-read 150-cycle Illumina NextSeq 550 flow cell. In the original analysis: Because the immunoSEQ output held only junctional sequences and lacked quality scores, the filtering could not match the filtering applied to full-length reads. To assign V/J genes and CDR3, sequences were annotated using PyIR, a Python wrapper for IgBLAST v1.9, with IMGT germline references. Reads were removed for weak V/J assignments (E-value above 1e-6), missing CDR3, stop codons, out-of-frame junctions, or ambiguous translated residues. V3J clonotypes were defined by identical inferred V gene, J gene, and CDR3 amino acid sequence. Percentage overlap between repertoires was calculated by dividing the number of shared unique clonotypes by the size of the smaller repertoire. RTK rarefaction, the Chao1 estimator, and Recon v2.1 estimates of unobserved clonotypes were used to assess repertoire richness. OLGA was used to compute generation probabilities for all TCRbeta clonotypes that the gDNA method yielded from a handful of donors. TCRdb carries this immuneACCESS record with in-frame sequences only. Its versions omit some clonotypes, under half of them owing to an unresolved V gene in the studies checked, with the rest unexplained. The V and J calls and clone size come from that table; D and trimming were worked out from the DNA. In all, the sample holds over 2 million clones, and less than 95% of those were seen once. The top ten hold approximately 0.39% of the sample.

Donors were healthy HIV-negative adults with no recently reported acute infections or vaccinations. Every donor was a Caucasian adult residing in Nashville, Tennessee, USA. CD4+ T cells were enriched by magnetic negative selection, after which naive cells were positively selected on CD45RA and the negative fraction was taken as the memory subset. After blood collection by leukapheresis, PBMCs were isolated using Ficoll-Histopaque density gradient centrifugation and then cryopreserved in the vapor phase of liquid nitrogen. Purity and quantity of every magnetically sorted T cell population were checked by analytical flow cytometry. Genomic DNA was isolated from each sorted fraction and quantified by UV absorbance on a Nanodrop 2000c. Reading from cysteine to phenylalanine, the CDR3 counts 13 amino acids. The sequence is cut down to CDR3 DNA, 39 bases in frame from base 1. Looking up the germline V gene yields CDR1 SNHLY and CDR2 FYNNEI. V loses 3 bases, J loses 5 bases, and the germline ends lie 8 bases apart.

The paper's findings and limits, for the study overall: Higher generation probabilities were observed for clonotypes shared by all four sorted-subset donors than for non-shared clonotypes. Incomplete sequencing was indicated by rarefaction of sorted-subset datasets, despite the large sequencing depth. Pairwise subsampling led to the expectation that sequencing depth would affect the degree of clonotype sharing among donors. Sampling was limited to blood, and TCR repertoires in tissue likely differ from TCR repertoires in blood. When a few donors were compared, the shared fraction of clonotypes was around 5% for naive CD4, around 4% for naive CD8, 2.3% for memory CD4, and less than 0.5% for memory CD8. Estimated clonotype richness was generally larger for naive than for memory subsets. The small number of donors limited the genetic and exposure-history diversity represented.

The specimen sequenced was naive CD4+ T cells from PBMCs. Taken with the paper, the label for cell subset or site translates to: CD45RA+ positively selected. This TCR was sampled from a man between 18 and 29 years old in good health. Some clones in this sample may be carry-over from other donors' samples. The V and J segments used are TRBV2 and TRBJ2-1; a confident D gene designation cannot be given. The encoded CDR3 is CASSELTNNEQFF. The sequence in DNA is TGTGCCAGCAGTGAGTTAACTAACAATGAGCAGTTCTTC.